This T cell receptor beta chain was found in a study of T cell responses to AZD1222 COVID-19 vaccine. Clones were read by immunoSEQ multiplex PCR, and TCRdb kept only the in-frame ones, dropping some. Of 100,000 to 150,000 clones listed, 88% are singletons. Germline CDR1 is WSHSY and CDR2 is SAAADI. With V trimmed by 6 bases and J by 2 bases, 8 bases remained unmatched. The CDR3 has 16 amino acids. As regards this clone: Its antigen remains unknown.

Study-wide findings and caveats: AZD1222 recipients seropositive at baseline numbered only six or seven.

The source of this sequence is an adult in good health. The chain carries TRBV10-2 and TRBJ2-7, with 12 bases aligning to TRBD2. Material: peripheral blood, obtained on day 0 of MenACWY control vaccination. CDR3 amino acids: CASSASRLAGAYEQYF. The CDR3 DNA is TGCGCCAGCAGCGCATCCCGACTAGCGGGAGCCTACGAGCAGTACTTC.